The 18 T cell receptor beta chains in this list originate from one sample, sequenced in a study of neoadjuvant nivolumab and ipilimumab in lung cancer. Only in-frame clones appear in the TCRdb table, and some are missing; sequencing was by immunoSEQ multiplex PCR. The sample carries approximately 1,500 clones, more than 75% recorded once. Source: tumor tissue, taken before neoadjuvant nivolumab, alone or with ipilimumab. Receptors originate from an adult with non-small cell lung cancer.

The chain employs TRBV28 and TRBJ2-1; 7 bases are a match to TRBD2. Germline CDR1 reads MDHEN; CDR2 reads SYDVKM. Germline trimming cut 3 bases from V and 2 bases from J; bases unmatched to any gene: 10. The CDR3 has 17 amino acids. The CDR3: CASSFFDGGGPYNEQFF. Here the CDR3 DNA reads TGTGCCAGCAGTTTTTTTGATGGGGGAGGGCCCTACAATGAGCAGTTCTTC.

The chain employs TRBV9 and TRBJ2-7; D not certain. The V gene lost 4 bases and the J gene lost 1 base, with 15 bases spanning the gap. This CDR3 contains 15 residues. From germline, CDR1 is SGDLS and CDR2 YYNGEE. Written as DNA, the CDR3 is TGTGCCAGCAGCCCCAAACCCAGTGGGTCCTACGAGCAGTACTTC. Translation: CASSPKPSGSYEQYF.

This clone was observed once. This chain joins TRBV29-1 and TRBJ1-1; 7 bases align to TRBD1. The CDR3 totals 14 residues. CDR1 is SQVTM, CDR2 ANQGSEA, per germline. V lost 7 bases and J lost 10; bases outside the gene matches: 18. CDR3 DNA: TGCAGCGCTGGGATGACAGGGAGTGGTCTTGGAGCTTTCTTT. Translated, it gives CSAGMTGSGLGAFF.

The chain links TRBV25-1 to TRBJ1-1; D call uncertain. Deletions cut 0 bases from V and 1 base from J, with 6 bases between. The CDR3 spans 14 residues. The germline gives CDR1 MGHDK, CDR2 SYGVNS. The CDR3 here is CASSEYPRNTEAFF. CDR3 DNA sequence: TGTGCCAGCAGTGAATATCCCAGGAACACTGAAGCTTTCTTT.

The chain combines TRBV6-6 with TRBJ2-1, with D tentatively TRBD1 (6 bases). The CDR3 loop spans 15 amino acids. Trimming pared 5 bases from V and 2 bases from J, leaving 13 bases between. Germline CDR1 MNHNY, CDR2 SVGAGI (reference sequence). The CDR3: CASSLSGHTYNEQFF. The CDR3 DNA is TGTGCCAGCAGTCTGTCGGGACACACCTACAATGAGCAGTTCTTC.

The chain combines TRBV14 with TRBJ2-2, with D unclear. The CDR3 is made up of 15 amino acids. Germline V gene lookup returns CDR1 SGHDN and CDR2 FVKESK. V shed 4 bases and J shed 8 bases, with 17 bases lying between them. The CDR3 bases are TGTGCCAGCAGCCTGATACTACCTCCGTGGGGGGAGCTGTTTTTT. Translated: CASSLILPPWGELFF.

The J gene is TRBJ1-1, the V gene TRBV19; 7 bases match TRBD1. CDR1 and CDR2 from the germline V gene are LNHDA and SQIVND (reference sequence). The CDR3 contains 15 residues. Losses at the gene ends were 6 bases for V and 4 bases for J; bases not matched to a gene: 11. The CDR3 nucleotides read TGTGCCAGTAGCCCCTCCGACAGGGTTGGCACTGAAGCTTTCTTT. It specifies CASSPSDRVGTEAFF.

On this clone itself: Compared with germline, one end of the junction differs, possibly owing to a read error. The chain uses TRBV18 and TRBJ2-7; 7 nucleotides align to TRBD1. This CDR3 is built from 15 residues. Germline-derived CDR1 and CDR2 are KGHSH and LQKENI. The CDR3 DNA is TGTACCAGCTCACCAAAGACAGGGAGCTCCTACGAGCAGTACTTC. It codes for CTSSPKTGSSYEQYF.

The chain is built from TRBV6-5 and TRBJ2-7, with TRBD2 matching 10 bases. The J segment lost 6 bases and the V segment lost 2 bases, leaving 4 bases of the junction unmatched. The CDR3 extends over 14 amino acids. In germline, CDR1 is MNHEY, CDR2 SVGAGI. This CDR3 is CASSYTSGRGEQYF. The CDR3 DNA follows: TGTGCCAGCAGTTACACGAGCGGGAGGGGCGAGCAGTACTTC.

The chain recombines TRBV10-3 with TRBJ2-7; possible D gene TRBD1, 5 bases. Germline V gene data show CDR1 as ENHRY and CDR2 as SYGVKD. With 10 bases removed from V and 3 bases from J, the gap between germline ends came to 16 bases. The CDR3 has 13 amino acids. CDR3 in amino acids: CATPDKLSYEQYF. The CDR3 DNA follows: TGTGCCACCCCGGACAAATTGAGCTACGAGCAGTACTTC.

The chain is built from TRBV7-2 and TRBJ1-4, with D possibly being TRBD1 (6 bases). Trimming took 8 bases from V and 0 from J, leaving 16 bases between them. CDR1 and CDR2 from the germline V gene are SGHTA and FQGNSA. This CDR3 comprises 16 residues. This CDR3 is CASGQGTYATNEKLFF. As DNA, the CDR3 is TGTGCCAGCGGTCAGGGGACGTATGCAACTAATGAAAAACTGTTTTTT. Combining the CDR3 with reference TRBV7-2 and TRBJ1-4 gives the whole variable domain GAGVSQSPSNKVTEKGKDVELRCDPISGHTALYWYRQSLGQGLEFLIYFQGNSAPDKSGLPSDRFSAERTGGSVSTLTIQRTQQEDSAVYLCASGQGTYATNEKLFFGSGTQLSVL.

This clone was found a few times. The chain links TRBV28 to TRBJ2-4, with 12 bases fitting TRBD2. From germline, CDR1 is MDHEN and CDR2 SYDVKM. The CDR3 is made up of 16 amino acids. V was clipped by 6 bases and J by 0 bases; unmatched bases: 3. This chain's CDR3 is CASSPGLAGAKNIQYF. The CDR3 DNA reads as TGTGCCAGCAGCCCGGGACTAGCGGGAGCCAAAAACATTCAGTACTTC.

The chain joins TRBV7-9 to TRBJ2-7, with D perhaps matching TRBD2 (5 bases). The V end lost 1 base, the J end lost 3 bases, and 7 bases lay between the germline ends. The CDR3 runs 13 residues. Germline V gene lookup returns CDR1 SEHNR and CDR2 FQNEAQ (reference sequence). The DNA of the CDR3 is TGTGCCAGCAGCTTAGTGGAGGTCTACGAGCAGTACTTC. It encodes CASSLVEVYEQYF.

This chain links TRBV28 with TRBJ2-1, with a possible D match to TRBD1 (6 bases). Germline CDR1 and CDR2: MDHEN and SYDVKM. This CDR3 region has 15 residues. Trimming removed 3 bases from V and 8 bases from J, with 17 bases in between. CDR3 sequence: CASSLDRMGADEQFF. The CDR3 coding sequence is TGTGCCAGCAGTTTGGATAGGATGGGGGCAGATGAGCAGTTCTTC.

The CDR3 DNA reads as TGCGCCAGCAGCTGGGGGGGGTTTAGTAATGAGCAGTTCTTC. Protein sequence: CASSWGGFSNEQFF. The V call is TRBV5-1, the J call TRBJ2-1, with 7 bases that match TRBD2. The CDR3 length is 14 residues. V lost 3 bases and J lost 7; bases outside the gene matches: 7. Germline V gene data show CDR1 as SGHRS and CDR2 as YFSETQ.

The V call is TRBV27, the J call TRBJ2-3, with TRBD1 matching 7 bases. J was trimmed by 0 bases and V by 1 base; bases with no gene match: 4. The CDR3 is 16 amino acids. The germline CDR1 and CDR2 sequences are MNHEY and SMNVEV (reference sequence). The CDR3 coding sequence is TGTGCCAGCAGTTTATTAGGGACAGCTAGCACAGATACGCAGTATTTT. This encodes CASSLLGTASTDTQYF.

This chain's CDR3 is CASSLPGVSNQPQHF. In nucleotides, the CDR3 is TGTGCCAGCAGTCTCCCAGGCGTAAGTAATCAGCCCCAGCATTTT. The J gene is TRBJ1-5, the V gene TRBV28; D is ambiguous. Looked up from germline, CDR1 is MDHEN and CDR2 is SYDVKM. The CDR3 is made up of 15 amino acids. V lost 5 bases and J lost 4, with 15 bases in between.

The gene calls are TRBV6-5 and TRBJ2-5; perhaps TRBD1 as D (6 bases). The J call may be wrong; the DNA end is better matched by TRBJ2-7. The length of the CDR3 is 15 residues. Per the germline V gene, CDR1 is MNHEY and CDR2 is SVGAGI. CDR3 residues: CASSYGPEGAYEQYF. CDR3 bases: TGTGCCAGCAGTTACGGGCCTGAGGGGGCCTACGAGCAGTACTTC.